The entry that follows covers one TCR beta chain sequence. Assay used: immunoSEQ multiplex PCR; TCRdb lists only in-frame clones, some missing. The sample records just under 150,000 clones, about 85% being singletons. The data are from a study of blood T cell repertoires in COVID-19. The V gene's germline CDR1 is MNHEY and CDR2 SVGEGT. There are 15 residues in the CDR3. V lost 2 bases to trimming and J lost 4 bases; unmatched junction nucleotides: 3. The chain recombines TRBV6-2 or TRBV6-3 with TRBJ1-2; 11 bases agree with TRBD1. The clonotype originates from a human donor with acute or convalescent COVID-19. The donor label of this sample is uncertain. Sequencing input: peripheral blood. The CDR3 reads CASSYGTGGFYGYTF. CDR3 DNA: TGTGCCAGCAGTTACGGGACAGGGGGATTCTATGGCTACACCTTC.